The text below deals with one T cell receptor (beta chain). Which antigen it targets is not known. No much larger clone exists at a distance of one base, and base qualities are not known. The germline V gene yields MNHEY for CDR1 and SVGEGT for CDR2. The cysteine opens and the phenylalanine closes a CDR3 of 16 amino acids. Only the CDR3 region is kept as DNA, spanning 48 bases read in frame from base 1. V is clipped by 2 bases and J by 5 bases, and the sequence between their germline boundaries is 15 bases long. The source of the sample is a study of T cell responses to AZD1222 COVID-19 vaccine (dated by TCRdb to the early 2020s). About the full investigation: Because spike-specific TCR depth and breadth did not differ between the two schedules, AZD1222 recipients who got a second dose at roughly 4 weeks were pooled with those who got a second dose at roughly 12 weeks. A total of over 230 trial participants underwent TCR sequencing, of whom nearly 210 received two doses of AZD1222 and some 25 received two doses of the MenACWY control vaccine. Trial participants were enrolled by age into subgroups of 18-55, 56-69 and 70-plus years, and about 150, 27 and 61 TCR-sequenced participants, respectively, were included in these subgroups.

Points the paper makes about the study in general: Because no samples from the day 14 peak response were available, repertoires could be characterized only after the peak T cell response. Vaccine-associated CD4 TCRs spanned the whole spike protein, with dominant responses in regions 160-218 and 743-854. Only five to seven AZD1222 recipients were SARS-CoV-2 seropositive at baseline, limiting conclusions about previously exposed vaccinees. Participants were mostly white British and included more females than males, and it was suggested by the authors that clonal diversity may have been underestimated. After two AZD1222 doses, spike-specific TCR breadth and depth were significantly higher than at day 0 and than in MenACWY recipients. The 56-69-year group was small, and its depth increase did not reach significance, likely because of low power. Reportedly, almost half of the unique spike-specific TCRs recognized epitopes lying outside the regions that are mutated in the B.1.351 and B.1.1.7 variants.

The CDR3 regions of human TCRbeta chains were analyzed by immunosequencing. The study's processing was this. TCRs in the repertoires were matched against a reference library of SARS-CoV-2-specific TCRs that had been generated with the MIRA antigen-specificity platform. Breadth was defined as the fraction of unique TCRs that were SARS-CoV-2-associated. Depth was defined as the fraction of total T cells that were SARS-CoV-2-associated. Each spike-specific TCR was assigned to its reactive spike region and to a CD4 or CD8 class using the MIRA data. Log10-transformed breadth and depth values were compared by one-way ANOVA with Sidak's multiple comparisons tests. TCRdb limited this immuneACCESS table to in-frame rearrangements with V and J called. A share of clones is missing; checked studies link under half to unresolved V genes, and the rest is unexplained. The V and J calls and clone size come from that table; D and trimming were worked out from the DNA. The sample records roughly 150,000 clones, around 92% of which are singletons. The ten largest clonotypes hold around 1.5% of the sample.

The sample's time point, from its label and the paper: baseline before first vaccination. Vaccinee samples came from UK trials COV001 and COV002, including a single-blind randomized controlled phase 2/3 trial of AZD1222 (ChAdOx1 nCoV-19) in healthy adults. For TCRbeta chain sequencing, PBMC samples were collected from trial participants at day 0 and at day 28 after the second dose. This receptor chain uses TRBV6-2 or TRBV6-3 and TRBJ1-4; the D gene assignment is ambiguous. This receptor was taken from an adult in good health. The starting material was peripheral blood, obtained on day 0 of AZD1222 vaccination. The CDR3 in this case is CASSYTPRRRNEKLFF. The DNA sequence is as follows: TGTGCCAGCAGTTACACTCCCCGTCGGAGGAATGAAAAACTGTTTTTT.